These 27 T cell receptor beta chains came from one sample sequenced in a study of neurological immune-mediated disorders (dated by TCRdb to about 2019). Libraries were constructed by 5' RACE. Sequencing was performed on an Illumina HiSeq 2500. Using fastp trimming at Q25 and MiXCR clonotype assembly, TCRdb reanalyzed the public sequencing data and kept in-frame beta chains. Here each entry gathers all rows of one CDR3 protein and keeps the most common genes and DNA. This sample holds 50,000 or so distinct CDR3 sequences; roughly 26% were observed only once. Clones ranked in the top ten supply approximately 23% of the sample. Sequencing used PBMCs. The receptors here all came from a woman in her 70s in good health.

CDR3 loop: CASSSQGNEQFF. The CDR3 DNA reads TGCGCCAGCAGCTCCCAGGGAAATGAGCAGTTCTTC. The V and J genes are TRBV5-1 and TRBJ2-1; possibly TRBD1 for D (5 bases). The V gene lost 3 bases and the J gene lost 7 bases, with 8 bases spanning the gap. This CDR3 is built from 12 residues. Per the germline V gene, CDR1 is SGHRS and CDR2 is YFSETQ.

This clonotype occurred many times. V gene TRBV5-1 combines with J gene TRBJ2-7; no clear D gene. This CDR3 has 14 amino acids. V was pared by 0 bases and J by 3 bases, with 10 bases between. Germline CDR1 SGHRS, CDR2 YFSETQ. The CDR3, as DNA: TGCGCCAGCAGCTTGGAACCGCCCCGCTACGAGCAGTACTTC. Amino acid sequence: CASSLEPPRYEQYF.

The V call is TRBV27, the J call TRBJ2-7; D could derive from TRBD1 or TRBD2 (5 bases each). With 6 bases removed from V and 4 bases from J, the gap between germline ends came to 22 bases. CDR1 is MNHEY, CDR2 SMNVEV, per germline (reference sequence). The CDR3 length is 16 residues. The CDR3 is CASSSQGDPRGYEQYF. CDR3 sequence (DNA): TGTGCCAGCAGCAGTCAAGGGGACCCCCGCGGTTACGAGCAGTACTTC.

This clonotype was picked up many times. The V and J genes are TRBV6-2 or TRBV6-3 and TRBJ2-7; maybe TRBD2 (6 bases). V gave up 3 bases and J gave up 3 bases, with 15 bases separating them. CDR3 length: 15 residues. Germline CDR1 and CDR2: MNHEY and SVGEGT. This CDR3 reads CASSYSAGRHYEQYF. For the CDR3, the DNA is TGTGCCAGCAGTTATTCCGCGGGGAGACACTACGAGCAGTACTTC.

The sample holds one count of this clonotype. V and J are TRBV5-1 and TRBJ2-5; 8 bases map to TRBD1. V lost 4 bases to trimming and J lost 5 bases; unmatched junction nucleotides: 7. Germline V lookup: CDR1 SGHRS, CDR2 YFSETQ. The CDR3 loop spans 14 amino acids. In nucleotides, the CDR3 is TGCGCCAGCAGCCCAGGGGGCAATGGGGAGACCCAGTACTTC. It specifies CASSPGGNGETQYF.

Many counts were recorded for this clonotype. The chain is built from TRBV10-3 and TRBJ2-1, with D maybe TRBD2 (5 bases). This CDR3 contains 13 residues. Germline V gene lookup returns CDR1 ENHRY and CDR2 SYGVKD. V was trimmed by 2 bases and J by 6 bases, leaving 8 bases between them. For the CDR3, the DNA is TGTGCCATCAGTGAGCCGGACTTCAATGAGCAGTTCTTC. Its protein product is CAISEPDFNEQFF.

This clonotype was recorded many times. The gene calls are TRBV20-1 and TRBJ1-1; D remains unclear. The germline V gene encodes CDR1 DFQATT and CDR2 SNEGSKA (reference sequence). CDR3 size: 13 residues. V was pared by 3 bases and J by 3 bases, with 11 bases between. The CDR3, as DNA: TGCAGTGCTAGGCGATTCGGGGACACTGAAGCTTTCTTT. Protein sequence: CSARRFGDTEAFF.

This clonotype was seen many times. This sequence joins TRBV14 and TRBJ2-1, with TRBD2 matching 10 bases. J was trimmed by 6 bases and V by 5 bases; bases with no gene match: 7. The CDR3 covers 15 residues. Germline values: CDR1 SGHDN, CDR2 FVKESK. CDR3 nucleotide sequence: TGTGCCAGCAGCTTCCGACTAGCGGGTACCAATGAGCAGTTCTTC. Protein product: CASSFRLAGTNEQFF.

The chain joins TRBV5-1 to TRBJ2-7, with D unclear. The CDR3 covers 12 residues. The V gene lost 4 bases and the J gene lost 6 bases, with 11 bases spanning the gap. Germline-derived CDR1 and CDR2 are SGHRS and YFSETQ. The CDR3 reads CASSPDSREQYF. The CDR3 region has the DNA TGCGCCAGCAGCCCTGATTCTCGCGAGCAGTACTTC.

This clonotype has just a few counts. The V call is TRBV7-2, the J call TRBJ1-2, with 8 bases matching TRBD1. CDR3 size: 16 residues. The germline gives CDR1 SGHTA, CDR2 FQGNSA. V lost 4 bases to trimming and J lost 7 bases; unmatched junction nucleotides: 14. The DNA for the CDR3 is TGTGCCAGCAGCTCCGAATTGGACAGGGTTGTAGGTGGCTACACCTTC. It translates to CASSSELDRVVGGYTF.

In this sample, this clonotype turned up many times. The chain is built from TRBV5-1 and TRBJ2-7; 10 bases are a match to TRBD2. The CDR3 totals 17 residues. With 0 bases clipped from V and 2 bases from J, the junction kept 8 bases outside the gene matches. Germline V gene sequence: CDR1 SGHRS, CDR2 YFSETQ. The CDR3 DNA sequence: TGCGCCAGCAGCTTGGCTCTAGCGGGAGAGGGACCCTACGAGCAGTACTTC. It yields the protein CASSLALAGEGPYEQYF. The whole variable domain, filled in from reference TRBV5-1 and TRBJ2-7, reads KAGVTQTPRYLIKTRGQQVTLSCSPISGHRSVSWYQQTPGQGLQFLFEYFSETQRNKGNFPGRFSGRQFSNSRSEMNVSTLELGDSALYLCASSLALAGEGPYEQYFGPGTRLTVT.

In this sample, this clonotype turned up many times. The rearrangement joins TRBV12-3 or TRBV12-4 to TRBJ1-5; D not resolved. V was trimmed by 6 bases and J by 4 bases, leaving 16 bases between them. CDR3 length: 15 residues. This chain's CDR3 is CASSSRQAANQPQHF. In DNA, the CDR3 is TGTGCCAGCAGCTCGAGGCAGGCAGCAAATCAGCCCCAGCATTTT.

This clonotype was seen ten or more times. V and J are TRBV7-9 and TRBJ2-4, with 8 bases identical to TRBD2. J lost 6 bases, V lost 4 bases, and 8 bases had no gene match. Germline V CDR1 and CDR2: SEHNR, FQNEAQ (reference sequence). The CDR3 has 15 residues. CDR3 nucleotides: TGTGCCAGCAGCTCCCTGGCGGGGGGTTTAAACATTCAGTACTTC. As protein: CASSSLAGGLNIQYF.

This clonotype has only a few counts. The chain uses TRBV20-1 and TRBJ1-4, with 9 nucleotides matching TRBD1. The CDR3 is 13 amino acids. The junction had 6 bases not matched to a gene; V was cut back by 5 bases and J by 8 bases. Germline CDR1 is DFQATT and CDR2 is SNEGSKA (reference sequence). The CDR3 coding sequence is TGCAGTGCTGAACAGGGGGCGCGGGAAAAACTGTTTTTT. Its translation: CSAEQGAREKLFF.

This clonotype was detected many times. This chain joins TRBV5-1 and TRBJ2-5; D unresolved. Germline CDR1 is SGHRS and CDR2 is YFSETQ. The CDR3 runs 14 residues. V was shortened by 0 bases and J by 2 bases, with 8 bases between the two germline ends. DNA of the CDR3: TGCGCCAGCAGCTTGGGCGTAGGACAAGAGACCCAGTACTTC. Translation: CASSLGVGQETQYF.

In this sample, this clonotype turned up many times. At one end, the junction sequence differs from germline, possibly due to a read error. The chain recombines TRBV5-1 with TRBJ2-2; TRBD1 agrees at 8 bases. The CDR3 is 17 residues long. Germline lookup yields CDR1 SGHRS and CDR2 YFSETQ. CDR3: CASTLVPTGVDTGELFF. CDR3 sequence (DNA): TGCGCCAGCACCTTGGTCCCGACAGGGGTGGATACCGGGGAGCTGTTTTTT.

This clonotype came up many times. V is TRBV20-1 and J is TRBJ2-3; TRBD1 matches at 8 bases. CDR3 length: 14 residues. The J segment lost 0 bases and the V segment lost 4 bases, leaving 3 bases of the junction unmatched. The germline V gene has CDR1 DFQATT and CDR2 SNEGSKA (reference sequence). CDR3 nucleotides: TGCAGTGCTACCCGGACAGGGAGCACAGATACGCAGTATTTT. Its protein product is CSATRTGSTDTQYF.

This clonotype was seen many times. V usage is TRBV5-1 and J usage is TRBJ1-2; possibly TRBD1 for D (6 bases). Trimming cost V 4 bases and J 7 bases, with 17 bases left between them. The CDR3 contains 14 residues. In germline, CDR1 is SGHRS, CDR2 YFSETQ. CDR3 in DNA: TGCGCCAGCAGCCTAGATCAGGGGTTTGGTGGCTACACCTTC. Translating it yields CASSLDQGFGGYTF.

This clonotype was found a few times. V usage is TRBV19 and J usage is TRBJ1-5; D gene ambiguous. The germline gives CDR1 LNHDA, CDR2 SQIVND (reference sequence). Trimming pared 1 base from V and 5 bases from J, leaving 6 bases between. This CDR3 comprises 13 residues. The CDR3 coding sequence is TGTGCCAGTAGTATAGGGTTTTATCAGCCCCAGCATTTT. Amino acid sequence: CASSIGFYQPQHF.

This clonotype has a handful of counts. The chain uses TRBV15 and TRBJ2-7, with a possible D match to TRBD1 (6 bases). This CDR3 region has 12 residues. V dropped 4 bases and J dropped 5 bases, with 9 bases sitting between them. Germline lookup yields CDR1 LNHNV and CDR2 YYDKDF (reference sequence). CDR3 loop: CATSIQGNEQYF. CDR3 in DNA: TGTGCCACCAGCATCCAGGGGAACGAGCAGTACTTC.

In this sample, this clonotype turned up many times. The chain is built from TRBV3-1 and TRBJ2-7; no reliable D call. V was clipped by 1 base and J by 6 bases, with 13 bases between them. The CDR3 length is 14 residues. Germline V lookup: CDR1 LGHDT, CDR2 YNNKEL (reference sequence). In DNA, the CDR3 is TGTGCCAGCAGCCAAGTGGGCAGTTCGATCGAGCAGTACTTC. It yields the protein CASSQVGSSIEQYF.

This clonotype was counted at least ten times. V is TRBV6-2 or TRBV6-3 and J is TRBJ2-1; TRBD2 matches 12 bases. The ends lost 6 bases at V and 8 bases at J; junction bases unmatched: 5. Germline V CDR1 and CDR2: MNHEY, SVGEGT. This CDR3 spans 14 amino acids. In nucleotides, the CDR3 is TGTGCCAGCAGGGGTAGACTAGCGGGAGATGAGCAGTTCTTC. Protein sequence: CASRGRLAGDEQFF.

This clonotype has a count of ten or more. The chain recombines TRBV7-2 with TRBJ2-5; D is ambiguous. Germline CDR1 and CDR2: SGHTA and FQGNSA. There are 14 residues in the CDR3. The V gene lost 6 bases and the J gene lost 5 bases, with 16 bases spanning the gap. The CDR3 DNA reads TGTGCCAGCAGTTCCCGGGCCTACGGGGAGACCCAGTACTTC. Encoded protein: CASSSRAYGETQYF.

The V and J genes are TRBV6-5 and TRBJ1-1; weak D call: TRBD1 (6 bases). V was trimmed by 6 bases and J by 10 bases, leaving 21 bases between them. The CDR3 loop spans 14 amino acids. From germline, CDR1 is MNHEY and CDR2 SVGAGI. DNA for the CDR3: TGTGCCAGCAGCCTCATAAACTCCGGGGGCGGAGCTTTCTTT. Its translation is CASSLINSGGGAFF.

This clonotype was observed many times. The chain employs TRBV5-1 and TRBJ2-7, with D tentatively TRBD2 (7 bases). CDR3 size: 15 residues. Trimming removed 1 base at V and 3 bases at J, with 14 bases between. The germline V gene encodes CDR1 SGHRS and CDR2 YFSETQ. The CDR3 is CASSLTGGGGYEQYF. The CDR3 bases are TGCGCCAGCAGCTTGACGGGGGGCGGTGGCTACGAGCAGTACTTC.

This clonotype was seen repeatedly, ten times or more. The chain combines TRBV7-9 with TRBJ2-1; D might be TRBD1 (6 bases). Deletions cut 0 bases from V and 4 bases from J, with 16 bases between. This CDR3 comprises 17 residues. Germline V lookup: CDR1 SEHNR, CDR2 FQNEAQ (reference sequence). CDR3 coding DNA: TGTGCCAGCAGCTTAGCGCGGCAGGACAGTTCTTACAATGAGCAGTTCTTC. Translation: CASSLARQDSSYNEQFF.

The genes are TRBV9 and TRBJ2-1; 7 nucleotides match TRBD2. The germline V gene encodes CDR1 SGDLS and CDR2 YYNGEE. V lost 4 bases to trimming and J lost 2 bases; unmatched junction nucleotides: 9. The CDR3 has 16 residues. The CDR3 DNA reads TGTGCCAGCAGCCCCCACTCTAGCGGTACCTACAATGAGCAGTTCTTC. It is translated as CASSPHSSGTYNEQFF.